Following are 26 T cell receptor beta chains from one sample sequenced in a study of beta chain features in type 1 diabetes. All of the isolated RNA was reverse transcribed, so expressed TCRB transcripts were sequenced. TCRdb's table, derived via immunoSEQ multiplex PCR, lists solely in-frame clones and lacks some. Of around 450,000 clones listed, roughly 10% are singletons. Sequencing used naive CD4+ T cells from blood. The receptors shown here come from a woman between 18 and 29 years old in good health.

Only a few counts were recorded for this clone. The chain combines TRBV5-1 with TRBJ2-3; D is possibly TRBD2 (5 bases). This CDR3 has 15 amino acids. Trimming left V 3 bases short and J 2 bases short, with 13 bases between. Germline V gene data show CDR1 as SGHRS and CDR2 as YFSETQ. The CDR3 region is CASSSSLPHTDTQYF. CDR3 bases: TGCGCCAGCAGCTCTAGCTTGCCCCACACAGATACGCAGTATTTT.

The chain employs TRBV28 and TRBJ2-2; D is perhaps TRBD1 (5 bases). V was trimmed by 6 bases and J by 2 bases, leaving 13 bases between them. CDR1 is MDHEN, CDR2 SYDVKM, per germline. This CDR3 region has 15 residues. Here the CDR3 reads CASRPTGFNTGELFF. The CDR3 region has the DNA TGTGCCAGCAGGCCAACAGGCTTCAACACCGGGGAGCTGTTTTTT.

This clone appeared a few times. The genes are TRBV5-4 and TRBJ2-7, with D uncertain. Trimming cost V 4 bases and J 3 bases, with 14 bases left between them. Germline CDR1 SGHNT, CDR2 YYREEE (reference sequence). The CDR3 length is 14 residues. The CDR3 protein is CASSRGPSVYEQYF. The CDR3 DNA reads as TGTGCCAGCAGCCGCGGACCATCCGTCTACGAGCAGTACTTC.

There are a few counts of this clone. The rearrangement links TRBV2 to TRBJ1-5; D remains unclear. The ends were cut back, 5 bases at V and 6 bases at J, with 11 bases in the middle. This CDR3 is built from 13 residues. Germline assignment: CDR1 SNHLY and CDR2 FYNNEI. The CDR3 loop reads CASSFAGRQPQHF. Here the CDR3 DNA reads TGTGCCAGCAGTTTCGCAGGCCGTCAGCCCCAGCATTTT.

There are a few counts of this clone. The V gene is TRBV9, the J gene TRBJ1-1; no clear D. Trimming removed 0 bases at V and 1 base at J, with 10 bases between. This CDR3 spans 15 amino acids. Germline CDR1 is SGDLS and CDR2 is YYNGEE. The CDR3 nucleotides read TGTGCCAGCAGCGTAGGACCCCGCAGGAACACTGAAGCTTTCTTT. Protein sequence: CASSVGPRRNTEAFF.

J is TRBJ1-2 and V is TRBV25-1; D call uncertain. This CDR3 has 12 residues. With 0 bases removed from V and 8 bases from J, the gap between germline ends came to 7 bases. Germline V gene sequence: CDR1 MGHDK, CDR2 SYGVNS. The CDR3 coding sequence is TGTGCCAGCAGTGAATACGGCTTGGGCTACACCTTC. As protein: CASSEYGLGYTF.

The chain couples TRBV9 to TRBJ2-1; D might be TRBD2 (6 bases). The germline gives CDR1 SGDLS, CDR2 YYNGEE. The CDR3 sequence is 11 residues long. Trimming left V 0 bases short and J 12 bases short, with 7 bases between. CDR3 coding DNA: TGTGCCAGCAGCGTAGGGGGAGGGCAGTTCTTC. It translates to CASSVGGGQFF.

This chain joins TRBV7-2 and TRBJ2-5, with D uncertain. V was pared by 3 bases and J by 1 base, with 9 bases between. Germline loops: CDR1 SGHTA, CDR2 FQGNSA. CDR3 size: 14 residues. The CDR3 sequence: CASSFQHTQETQYF. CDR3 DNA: TGTGCCAGCAGCTTCCAACACACCCAAGAGACCCAGTACTTC.

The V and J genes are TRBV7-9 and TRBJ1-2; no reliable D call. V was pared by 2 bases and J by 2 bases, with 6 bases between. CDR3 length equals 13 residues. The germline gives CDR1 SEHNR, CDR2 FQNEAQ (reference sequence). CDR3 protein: CASSLWQNYGYTF. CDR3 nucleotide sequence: TGTGCCAGCAGCTTATGGCAGAACTATGGCTACACCTTC.

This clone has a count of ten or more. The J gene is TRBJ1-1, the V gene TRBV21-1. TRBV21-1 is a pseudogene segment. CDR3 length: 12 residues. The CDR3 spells CASSKRRCEAFF. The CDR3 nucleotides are TGTGCCAGCAGCAAAAGGCGGTGCGAAGCTTTCTTT.

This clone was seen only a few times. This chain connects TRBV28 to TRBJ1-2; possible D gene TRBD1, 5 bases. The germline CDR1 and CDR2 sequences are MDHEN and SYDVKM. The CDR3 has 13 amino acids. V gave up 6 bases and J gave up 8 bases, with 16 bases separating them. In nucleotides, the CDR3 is TGTGCCAGCAGGGCGTACAGAGGGGTCGGCTACACCTTC. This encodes CASRAYRGVGYTF.

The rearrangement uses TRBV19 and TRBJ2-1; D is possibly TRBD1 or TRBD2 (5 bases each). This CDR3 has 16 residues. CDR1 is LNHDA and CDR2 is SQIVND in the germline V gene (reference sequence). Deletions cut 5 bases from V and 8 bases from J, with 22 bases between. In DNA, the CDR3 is TGTGCCAGTAGTCCGCCAGGGCAGGCCGGGGACCATGAGCAGTTCTTC. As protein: CASSPPGQAGDHEQFF.

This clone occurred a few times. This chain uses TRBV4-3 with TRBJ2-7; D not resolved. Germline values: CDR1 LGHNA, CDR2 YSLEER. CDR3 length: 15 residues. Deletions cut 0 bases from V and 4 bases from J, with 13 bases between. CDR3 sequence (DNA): TGCGCCAGCAGCCAAGATTACGGGCCAGGATACGAGCAGTACGTC. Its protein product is CASSQDYGPGYEQYV.

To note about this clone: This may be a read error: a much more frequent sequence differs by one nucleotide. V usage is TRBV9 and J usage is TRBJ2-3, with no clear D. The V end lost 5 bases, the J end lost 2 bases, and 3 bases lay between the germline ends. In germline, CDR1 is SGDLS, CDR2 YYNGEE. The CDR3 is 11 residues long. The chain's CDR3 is CASSYTDTQYF. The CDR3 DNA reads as TGTGCCAGCAGTTACACAGATACGCAGTATTTT.

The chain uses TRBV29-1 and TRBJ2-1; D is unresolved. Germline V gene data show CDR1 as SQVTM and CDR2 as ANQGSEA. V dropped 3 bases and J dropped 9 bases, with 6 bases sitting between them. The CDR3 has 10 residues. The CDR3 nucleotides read TGCAGCGTTGATTGGGGTGAGCAGTTCTTC. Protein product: CSVDWGEQFF.

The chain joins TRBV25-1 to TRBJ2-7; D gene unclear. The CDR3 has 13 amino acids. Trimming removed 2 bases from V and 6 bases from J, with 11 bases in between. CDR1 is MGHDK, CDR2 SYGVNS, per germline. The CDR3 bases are TGTGCCAGCAGTGAAGTGACCCCTCGCGAGCAGTACTTC. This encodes CASSEVTPREQYF.

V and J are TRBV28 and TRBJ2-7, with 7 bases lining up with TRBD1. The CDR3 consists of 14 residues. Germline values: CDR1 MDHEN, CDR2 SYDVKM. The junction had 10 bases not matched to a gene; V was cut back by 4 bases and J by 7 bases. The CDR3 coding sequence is TGTGCCAGCAGTTCGACAGGGAATGCGAAAGAGCAGTACGTC. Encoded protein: CASSSTGNAKEQYV.

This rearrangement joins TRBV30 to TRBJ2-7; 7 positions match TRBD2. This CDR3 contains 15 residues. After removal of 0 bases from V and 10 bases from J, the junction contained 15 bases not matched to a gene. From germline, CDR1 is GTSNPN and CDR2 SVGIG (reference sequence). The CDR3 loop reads CAWSVSRSGRTRQYF. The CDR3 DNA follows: TGTGCCTGGAGTGTTAGTCGGTCCGGGAGGACCCGCCAGTACTTC.

In nucleotides, the CDR3 is TGTGCCTGGAGTGTAAGTAGGTCCTACGAGCAGTACTTC. Translating it yields CAWSVSRSYEQYF. The chain links TRBV30 to TRBJ2-7; D unresolved. Germline V gene data show CDR1 as GTSNPN and CDR2 as SVGIG (reference sequence). This CDR3 region has 13 residues. With 0 bases removed from V and 1 base from J, the gap between germline ends came to 7 bases. Filled out from reference TRBV30 and TRBJ2-7, the complete variable domain reads SQTIHQWPATLVQPVGSPLSLECTVEGTSNPNLYWYRQAAGRGLQLLFYSVGIGQISSEVPQNLSASRPQDRQFILSSKKLLLSDSGFYLCAWSVSRSYEQYFGPGTRLTVT.

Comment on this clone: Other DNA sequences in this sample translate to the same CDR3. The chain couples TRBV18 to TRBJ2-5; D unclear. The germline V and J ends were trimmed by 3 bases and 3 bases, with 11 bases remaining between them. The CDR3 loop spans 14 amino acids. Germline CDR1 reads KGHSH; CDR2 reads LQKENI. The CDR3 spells CASSPGQGKETQYF. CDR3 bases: TGTGCCAGCTCACCTGGCCAAGGAAAAGAGACCCAGTACTTC.

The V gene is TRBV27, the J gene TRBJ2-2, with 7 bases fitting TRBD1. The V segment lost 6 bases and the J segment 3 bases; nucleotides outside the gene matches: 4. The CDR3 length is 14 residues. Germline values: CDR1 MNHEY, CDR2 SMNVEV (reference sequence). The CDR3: CASSYRGYTGELFF. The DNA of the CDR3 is TGTGCCAGCAGCTACAGGGGTTACACCGGGGAGCTGTTTTTT.

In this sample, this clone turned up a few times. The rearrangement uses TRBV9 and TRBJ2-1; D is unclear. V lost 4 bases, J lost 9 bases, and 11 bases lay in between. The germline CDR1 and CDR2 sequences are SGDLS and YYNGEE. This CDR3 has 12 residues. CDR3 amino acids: CASSPAVGEQFF. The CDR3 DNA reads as TGTGCCAGCAGCCCGGCAGTCGGTGAGCAGTTCTTC.

Written as DNA, the CDR3 is TGTGCCAGCAGCTTAGTTCAGGGATCCTACGAGCAGTACTTC. Amino acid sequence: CASSLVQGSYEQYF. The V and J genes are TRBV7-8 and TRBJ2-7; TRBD1 is a possible D gene (5 bases). V was cut by 1 base and J by 1 base, with 8 bases left in between. The germline V gene has CDR1 SGHVS and CDR2 FQNEAQ. This CDR3 contains 14 residues.

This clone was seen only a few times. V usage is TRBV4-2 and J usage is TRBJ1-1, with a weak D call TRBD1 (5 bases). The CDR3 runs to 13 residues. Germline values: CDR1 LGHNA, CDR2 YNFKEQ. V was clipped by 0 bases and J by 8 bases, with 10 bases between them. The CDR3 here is CASSQEGDDEAFF. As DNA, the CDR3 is TGTGCCAGCAGCCAAGAGGGGGATGACGAAGCTTTCTTT.

The CDR3, as DNA: TGTGCCAGCAGCGAGGACAGGGTTCAGCCCCAGCATTTT. Protein product: CASSEDRVQPQHF. The genes are TRBV7-9 and TRBJ1-5, with 8 positions matching TRBD1. Trimming took 5 bases from V and 6 from J; bases not matched to a gene: 3. This CDR3 spans 13 amino acids. Germline V gene sequence: CDR1 SEHNR, CDR2 FQNEAQ (reference sequence).

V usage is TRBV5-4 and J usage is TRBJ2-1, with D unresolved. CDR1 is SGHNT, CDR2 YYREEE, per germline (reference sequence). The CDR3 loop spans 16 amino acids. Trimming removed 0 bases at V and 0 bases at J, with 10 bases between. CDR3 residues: CASSLGGTSSYNEQFF. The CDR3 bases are TGTGCCAGCAGCTTGGGGGGAACAAGCTCCTACAATGAGCAGTTCTTC.